This TCR beta chain derives from a study of blood T cell repertoires in COVID-19. As for the study in general: Donors in the United States, Italy and Spain gave samples during acute or convalescent COVID-19. PBMCs, B-cell-depleted T cells, or T cells were the source of the cDNA or gDNA that made up the material.

In the original processing: Amplification from reference gene primers served as the basis for estimated nucleated cell counts. The protocol was immunoSEQ multiplex PCR, while the TCRdb copy is restricted to in-frame clones and leaves out a portion. V and J calls plus clone size are reproduced from that table; the DNA served to infer D and trimming. The sample carries 180,000 or so clones, 80% to 90% recorded once. The CDR3 contains 13 residues. Germline V gene data show CDR1 as SNHLY and CDR2 as FYNNEI. V lost 7 bases and J lost 6; bases outside the gene matches: 8. The receptor's source is a man in his fifties or sixties with acute or convalescent COVID-19. Specimen: peripheral blood. V gene TRBV2 combines with J gene TRBJ2-7; 8 bases match TRBD1. CDR3 coding DNA: TGTGCCAGCAATGACAGGGGAATAGGCGAGCAGTACTTC. Protein product: CASNDRGIGEQYF. Looking up the rest from reference TRBV2 and TRBJ2-7 gives the full variable domain: EPEVTQTPSHQVTQMGQEVILRCVPISNHLYFYWYRQILGQKVEFLVSFYNNEISEKSEIFDDQFSVERPDGSNFTLKIRSTKLEDSAMYFCASNDRGIGEQYFGPGTRLTVT.